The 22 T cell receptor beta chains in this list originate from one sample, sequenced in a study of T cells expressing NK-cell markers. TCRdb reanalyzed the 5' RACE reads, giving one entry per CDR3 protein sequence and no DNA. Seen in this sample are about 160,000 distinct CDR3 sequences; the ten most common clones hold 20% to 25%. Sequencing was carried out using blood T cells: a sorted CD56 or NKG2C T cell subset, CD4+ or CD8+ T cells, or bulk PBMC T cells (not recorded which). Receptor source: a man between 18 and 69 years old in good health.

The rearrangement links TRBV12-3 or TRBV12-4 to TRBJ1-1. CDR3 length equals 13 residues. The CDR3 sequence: CASTLGVYTEAFF.

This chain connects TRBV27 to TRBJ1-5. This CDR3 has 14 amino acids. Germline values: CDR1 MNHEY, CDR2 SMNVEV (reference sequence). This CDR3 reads CASSEVIGNQPQHF.

CDR3 residues: CASSDDPSGYGYTF. The gene calls are TRBV6-1 and TRBJ1-2; TCRdb outputs TRBD1, but without DNA this stays unchecked. Per the germline V gene, CDR1 is MNHNS and CDR2 is SASEGT. This CDR3 is 14 amino acids long.

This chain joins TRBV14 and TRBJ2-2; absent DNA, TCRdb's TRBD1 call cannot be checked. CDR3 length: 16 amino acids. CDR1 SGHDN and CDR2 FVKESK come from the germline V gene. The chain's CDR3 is CASSRQTGGYTGELFF.

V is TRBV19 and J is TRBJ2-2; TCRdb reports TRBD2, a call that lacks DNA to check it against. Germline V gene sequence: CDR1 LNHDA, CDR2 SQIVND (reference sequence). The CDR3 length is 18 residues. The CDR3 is CASSTSLAGDSNTGELFF.

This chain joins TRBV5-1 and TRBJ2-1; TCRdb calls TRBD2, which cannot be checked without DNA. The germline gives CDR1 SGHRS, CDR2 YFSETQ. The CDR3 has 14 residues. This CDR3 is CASSLERTSWEQFF.

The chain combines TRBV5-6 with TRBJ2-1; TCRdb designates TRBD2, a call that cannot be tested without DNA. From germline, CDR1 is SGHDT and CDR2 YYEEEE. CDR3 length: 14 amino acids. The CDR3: CASSHLAGDNEQFF.

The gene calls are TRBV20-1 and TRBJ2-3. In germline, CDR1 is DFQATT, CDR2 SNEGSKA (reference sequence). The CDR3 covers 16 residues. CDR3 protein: CSARDLFGSATDTQYF.

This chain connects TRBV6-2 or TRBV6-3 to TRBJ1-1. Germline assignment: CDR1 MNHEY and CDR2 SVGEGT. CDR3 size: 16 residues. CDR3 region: CASTFTDGRMNTEAFF.

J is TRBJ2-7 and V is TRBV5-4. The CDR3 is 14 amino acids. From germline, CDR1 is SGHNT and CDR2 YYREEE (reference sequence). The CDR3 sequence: CASSLEENSYEQYF.

The CDR3 sequence: CASGQTTEFTEAFF. This chain joins TRBV12-5 and TRBJ1-1. Germline CDR1 is LGHNT and CDR2 is FRNRAP. This CDR3 has 14 residues.

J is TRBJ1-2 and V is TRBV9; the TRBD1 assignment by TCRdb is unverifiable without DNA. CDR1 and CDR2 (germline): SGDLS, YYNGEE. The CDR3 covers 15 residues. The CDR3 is CASSVAPGAGYGYTF.

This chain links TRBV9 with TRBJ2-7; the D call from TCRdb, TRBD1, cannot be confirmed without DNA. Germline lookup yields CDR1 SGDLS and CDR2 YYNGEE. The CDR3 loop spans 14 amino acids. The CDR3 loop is CASSPYDRGLEQYF.

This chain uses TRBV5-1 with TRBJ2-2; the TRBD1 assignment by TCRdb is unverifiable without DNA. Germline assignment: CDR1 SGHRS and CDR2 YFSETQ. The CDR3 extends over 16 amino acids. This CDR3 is CASSLRLQGAGGELFF.

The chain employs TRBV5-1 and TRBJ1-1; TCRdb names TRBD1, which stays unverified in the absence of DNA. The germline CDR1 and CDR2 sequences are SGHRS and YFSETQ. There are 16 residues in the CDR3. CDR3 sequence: CASSLEGRTGHTEAFF.

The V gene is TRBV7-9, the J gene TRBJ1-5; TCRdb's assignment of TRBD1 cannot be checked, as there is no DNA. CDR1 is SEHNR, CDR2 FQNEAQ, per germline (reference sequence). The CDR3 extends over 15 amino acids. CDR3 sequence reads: CASSSAGVSNQPQHF.

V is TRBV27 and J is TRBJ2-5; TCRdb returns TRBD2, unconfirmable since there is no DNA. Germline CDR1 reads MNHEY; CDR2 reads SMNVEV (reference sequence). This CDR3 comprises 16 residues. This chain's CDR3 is CASRRTPGGAQETQYF.

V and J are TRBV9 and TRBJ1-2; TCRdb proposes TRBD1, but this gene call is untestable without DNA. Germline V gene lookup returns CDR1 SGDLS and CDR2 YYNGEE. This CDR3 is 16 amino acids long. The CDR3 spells CASSGMGQGANYGYTF.

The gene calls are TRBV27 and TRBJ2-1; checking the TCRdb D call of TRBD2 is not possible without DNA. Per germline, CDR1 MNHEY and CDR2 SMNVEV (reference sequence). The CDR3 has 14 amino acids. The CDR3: CASRPTSSGNEQFF.

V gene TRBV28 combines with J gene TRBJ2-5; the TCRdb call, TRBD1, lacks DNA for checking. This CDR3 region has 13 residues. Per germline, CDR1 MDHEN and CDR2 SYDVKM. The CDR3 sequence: CASNDRRSETQYF.

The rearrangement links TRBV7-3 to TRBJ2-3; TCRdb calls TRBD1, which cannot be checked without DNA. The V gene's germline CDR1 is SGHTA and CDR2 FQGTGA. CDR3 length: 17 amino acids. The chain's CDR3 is CASSTGTGSTSTDTQYF.

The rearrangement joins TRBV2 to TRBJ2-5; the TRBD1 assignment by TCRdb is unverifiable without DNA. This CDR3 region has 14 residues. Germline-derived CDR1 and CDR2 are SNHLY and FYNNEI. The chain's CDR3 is CASSMGQNQETQYF.